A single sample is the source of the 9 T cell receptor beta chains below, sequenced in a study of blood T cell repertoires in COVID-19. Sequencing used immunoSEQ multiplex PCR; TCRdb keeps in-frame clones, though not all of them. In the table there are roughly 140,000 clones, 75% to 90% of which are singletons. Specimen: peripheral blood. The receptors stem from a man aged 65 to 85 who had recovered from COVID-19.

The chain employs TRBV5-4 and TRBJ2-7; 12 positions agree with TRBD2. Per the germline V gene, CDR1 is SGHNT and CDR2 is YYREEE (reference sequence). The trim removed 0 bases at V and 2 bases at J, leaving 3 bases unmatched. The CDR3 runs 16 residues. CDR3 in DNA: TGTGCCAGCAGCTTGGGGGGACTAGCGGGCGCCTACGAGCAGTACTTC. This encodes CASSLGGLAGAYEQYF.

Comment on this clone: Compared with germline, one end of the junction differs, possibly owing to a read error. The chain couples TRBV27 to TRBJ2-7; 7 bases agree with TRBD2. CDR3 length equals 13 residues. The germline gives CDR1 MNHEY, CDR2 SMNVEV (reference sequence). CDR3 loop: CASSLSSGYEQYF. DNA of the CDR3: TGTGCCAGCAGTCTATCTAGCGGCTACGAGCAGTACTTC.

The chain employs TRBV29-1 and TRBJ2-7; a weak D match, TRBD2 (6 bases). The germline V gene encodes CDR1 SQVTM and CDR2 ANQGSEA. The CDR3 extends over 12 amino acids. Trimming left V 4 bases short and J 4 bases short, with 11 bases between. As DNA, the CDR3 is TGCAGCGTTGGCTCTGGGGGGTACGAGCAGTACTTC. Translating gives CSVGSGGYEQYF.

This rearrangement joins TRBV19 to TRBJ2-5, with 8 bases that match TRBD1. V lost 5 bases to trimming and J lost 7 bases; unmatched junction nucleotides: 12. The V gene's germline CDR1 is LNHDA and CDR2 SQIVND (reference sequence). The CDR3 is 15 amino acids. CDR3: CASSGGQGVFVTQYF. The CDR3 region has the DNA TGTGCCAGTAGTGGTGGACAGGGCGTGTTTGTGACCCAGTACTTC.

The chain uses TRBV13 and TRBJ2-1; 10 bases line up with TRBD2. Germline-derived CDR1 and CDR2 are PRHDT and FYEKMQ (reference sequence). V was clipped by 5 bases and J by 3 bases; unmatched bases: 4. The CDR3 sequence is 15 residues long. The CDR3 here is CASSLGLANYNEQFF. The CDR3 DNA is TGTGCCAGCAGCCTGGGACTAGCGAACTACAATGAGCAGTTCTTC.

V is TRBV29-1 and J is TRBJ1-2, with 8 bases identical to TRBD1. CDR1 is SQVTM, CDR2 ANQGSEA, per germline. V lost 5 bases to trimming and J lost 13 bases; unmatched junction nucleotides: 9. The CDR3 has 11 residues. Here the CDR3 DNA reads TGCAGCGTTCCGGGACAGGCGGCGGCCACCTTC. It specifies CSVPGQAAATF.

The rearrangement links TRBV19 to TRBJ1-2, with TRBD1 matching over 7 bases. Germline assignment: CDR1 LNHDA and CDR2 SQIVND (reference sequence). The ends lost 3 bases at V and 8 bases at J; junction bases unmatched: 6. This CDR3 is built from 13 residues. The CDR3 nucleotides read TGTGCCAGTAGTATGGAAGGGGGCAGAGGCTACACCTTC. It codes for CASSMEGGRGYTF.

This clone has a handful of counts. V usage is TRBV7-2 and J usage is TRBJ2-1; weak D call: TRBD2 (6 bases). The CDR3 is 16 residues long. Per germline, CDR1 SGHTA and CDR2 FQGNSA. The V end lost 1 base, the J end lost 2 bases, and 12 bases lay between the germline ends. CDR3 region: CASSLDGGGAYNEQFF. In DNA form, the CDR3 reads TGTGCCAGCAGCTTAGATGGGGGAGGCGCCTACAATGAGCAGTTCTTC.

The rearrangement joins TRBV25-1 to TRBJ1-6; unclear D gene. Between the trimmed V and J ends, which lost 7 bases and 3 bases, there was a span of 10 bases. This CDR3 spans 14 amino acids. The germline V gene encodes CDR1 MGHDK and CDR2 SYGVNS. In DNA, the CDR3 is TGTGCCAGCAACGGGAACAGCTATAATTCACCCCTCCACTTT. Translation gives CASNGNSYNSPLHF.